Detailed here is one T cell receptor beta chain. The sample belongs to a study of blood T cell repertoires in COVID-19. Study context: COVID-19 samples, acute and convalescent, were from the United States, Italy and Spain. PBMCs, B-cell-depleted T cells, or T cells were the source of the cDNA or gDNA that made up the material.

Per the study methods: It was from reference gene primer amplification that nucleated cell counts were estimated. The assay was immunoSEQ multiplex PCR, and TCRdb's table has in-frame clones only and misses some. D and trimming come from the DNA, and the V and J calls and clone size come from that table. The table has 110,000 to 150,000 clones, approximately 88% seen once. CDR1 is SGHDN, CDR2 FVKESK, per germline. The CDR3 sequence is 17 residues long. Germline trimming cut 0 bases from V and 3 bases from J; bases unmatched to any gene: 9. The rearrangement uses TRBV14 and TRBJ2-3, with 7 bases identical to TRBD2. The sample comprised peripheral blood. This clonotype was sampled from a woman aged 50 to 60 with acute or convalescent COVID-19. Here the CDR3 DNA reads TGTGCCAGCAGCCAAGAAGGCCGGGGCGGGGGAACAGATACGCAGTATTTT. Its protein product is CASSQEGRGGGTDTQYF.